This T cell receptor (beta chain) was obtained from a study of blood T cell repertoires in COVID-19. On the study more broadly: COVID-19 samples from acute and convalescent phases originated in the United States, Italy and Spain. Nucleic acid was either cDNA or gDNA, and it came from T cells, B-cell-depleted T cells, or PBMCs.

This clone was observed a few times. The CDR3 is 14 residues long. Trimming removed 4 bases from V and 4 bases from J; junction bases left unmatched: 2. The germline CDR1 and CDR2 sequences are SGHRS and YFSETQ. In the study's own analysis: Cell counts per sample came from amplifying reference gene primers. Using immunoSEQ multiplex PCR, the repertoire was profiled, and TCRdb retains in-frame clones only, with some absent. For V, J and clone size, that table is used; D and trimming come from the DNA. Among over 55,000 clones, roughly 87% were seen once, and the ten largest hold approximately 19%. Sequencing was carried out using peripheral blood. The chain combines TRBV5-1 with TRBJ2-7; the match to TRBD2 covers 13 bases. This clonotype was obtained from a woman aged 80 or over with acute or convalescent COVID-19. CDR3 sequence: CASSRTSGSYEQYF. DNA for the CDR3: TGCGCCAGCAGCCGGACTAGCGGGAGTTACGAGCAGTACTTC.